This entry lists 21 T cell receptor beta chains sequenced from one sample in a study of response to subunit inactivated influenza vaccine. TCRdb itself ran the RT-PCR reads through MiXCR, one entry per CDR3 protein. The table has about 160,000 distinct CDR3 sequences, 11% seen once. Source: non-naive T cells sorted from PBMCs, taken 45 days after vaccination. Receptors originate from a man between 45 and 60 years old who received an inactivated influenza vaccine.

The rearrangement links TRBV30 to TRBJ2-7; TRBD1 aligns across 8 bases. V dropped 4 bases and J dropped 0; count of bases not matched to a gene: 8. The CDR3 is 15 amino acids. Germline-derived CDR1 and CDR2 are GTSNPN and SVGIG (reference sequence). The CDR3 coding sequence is TGTGCCTGGACCGCCGGGACAGGACACTCCTACGAGCAGTACTTC. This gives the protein CAWTAGTGHSYEQYF.

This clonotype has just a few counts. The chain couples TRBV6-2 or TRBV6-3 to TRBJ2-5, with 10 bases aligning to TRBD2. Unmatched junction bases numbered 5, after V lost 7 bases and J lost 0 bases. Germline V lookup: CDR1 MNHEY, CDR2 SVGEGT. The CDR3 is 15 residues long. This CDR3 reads CASKSSGSYQETQYF. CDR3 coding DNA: TGTGCCAGCAAATCTAGCGGGAGTTACCAAGAGACCCAGTACTTC.

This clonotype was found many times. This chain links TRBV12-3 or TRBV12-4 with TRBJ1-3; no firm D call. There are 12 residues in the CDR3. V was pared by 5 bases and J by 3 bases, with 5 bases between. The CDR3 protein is CASSLIGNTIYF. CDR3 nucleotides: TGTGCCAGCAGTCTGATTGGAAACACCATATATTTT.

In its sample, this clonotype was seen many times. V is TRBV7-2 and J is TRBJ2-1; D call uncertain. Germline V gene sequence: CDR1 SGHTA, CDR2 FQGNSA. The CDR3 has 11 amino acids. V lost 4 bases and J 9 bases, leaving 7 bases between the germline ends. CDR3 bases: TGTGCCAGCAGCTCCTTACGTGAGCAGTTCTTC. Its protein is CASSSLREQFF.

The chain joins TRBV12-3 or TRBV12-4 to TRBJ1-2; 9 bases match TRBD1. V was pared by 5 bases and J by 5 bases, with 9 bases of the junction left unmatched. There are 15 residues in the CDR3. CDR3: CASSRTGASGYGYTF. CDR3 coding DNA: TGTGCCAGCAGTAGGACAGGGGCCTCGGGGTATGGCTACACCTTC.

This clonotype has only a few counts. The chain's CDR3 is CASSRNRGPFYEQYF. The CDR3 nucleotides read TGTGCCAGCAGCCGCAACAGGGGGCCATTTTACGAGCAGTACTTC. This sequence joins TRBV11-2 and TRBJ2-7, with TRBD1 matching over 9 bases. Germline V gene data show CDR1 as SGHAT and CDR2 as FQNNGV. J gave up 4 bases and V 5 bases, and 9 bases lay outside the gene matches. The length of the CDR3 is 15 residues.

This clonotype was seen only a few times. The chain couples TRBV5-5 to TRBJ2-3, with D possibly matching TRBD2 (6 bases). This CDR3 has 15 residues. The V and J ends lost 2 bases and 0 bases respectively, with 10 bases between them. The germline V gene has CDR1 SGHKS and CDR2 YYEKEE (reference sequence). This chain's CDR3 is CASSLSGRSTDTQYF. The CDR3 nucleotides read TGTGCCAGCAGCTTAAGCGGGCGGAGCACAGATACGCAGTATTTT.

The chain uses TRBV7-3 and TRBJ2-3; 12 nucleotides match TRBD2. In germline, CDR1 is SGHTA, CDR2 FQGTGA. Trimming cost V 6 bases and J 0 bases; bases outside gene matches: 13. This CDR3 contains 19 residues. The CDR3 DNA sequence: TGTGCCAGCAGGCCTAATCTAGCGGGAGGGCCTTCTAGCACAGATACGCAGTATTTT. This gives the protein CASRPNLAGGPSSTDTQYF.

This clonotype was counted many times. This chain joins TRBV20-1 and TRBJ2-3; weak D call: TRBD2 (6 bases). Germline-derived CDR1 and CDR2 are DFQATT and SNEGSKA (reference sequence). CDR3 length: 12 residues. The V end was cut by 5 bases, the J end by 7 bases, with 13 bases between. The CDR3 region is CSASSATHTQYF. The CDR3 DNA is TGCAGTGCTTCTAGCGCGACCCATACGCAGTATTTT.

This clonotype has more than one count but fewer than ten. CDR3 in DNA: TGTGCCAGCAGCTTCCGGGACGGAGACACAGATACGCAGTATTTT. Translating gives CASSFRDGDTDTQYF. The chain recombines TRBV7-8 with TRBJ2-3, with D perhaps TRBD1 or TRBD2 (5 bases each). The CDR3 contains 15 residues. V lost 3 bases and J lost 2, with 12 bases in between. Germline assignment: CDR1 SGHVS and CDR2 FQNEAQ.

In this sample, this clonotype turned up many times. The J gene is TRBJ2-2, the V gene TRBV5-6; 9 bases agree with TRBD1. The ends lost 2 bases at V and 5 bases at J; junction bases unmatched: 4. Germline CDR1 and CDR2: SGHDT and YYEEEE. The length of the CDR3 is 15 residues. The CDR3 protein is CASSLQGARTGELFF. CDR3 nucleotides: TGTGCCAGCAGCTTACAGGGGGCGCGTACCGGGGAGCTGTTTTTT.

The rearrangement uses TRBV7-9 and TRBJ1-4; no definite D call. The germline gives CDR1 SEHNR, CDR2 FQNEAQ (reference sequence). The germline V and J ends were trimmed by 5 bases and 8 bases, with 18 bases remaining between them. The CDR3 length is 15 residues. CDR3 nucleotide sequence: TGTGCCAGCAGCCCGGAAACCGGACTGAAAGAAAAACTGTTTTTT. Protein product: CASSPETGLKEKLFF.

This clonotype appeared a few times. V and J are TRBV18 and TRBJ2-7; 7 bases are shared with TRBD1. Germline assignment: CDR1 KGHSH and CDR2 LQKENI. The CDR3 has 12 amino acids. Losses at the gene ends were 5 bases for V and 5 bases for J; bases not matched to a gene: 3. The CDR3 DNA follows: TGTGCCAGCTCAGACAGGGCTAACGAGCAGTACTTC. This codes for CASSDRANEQYF.

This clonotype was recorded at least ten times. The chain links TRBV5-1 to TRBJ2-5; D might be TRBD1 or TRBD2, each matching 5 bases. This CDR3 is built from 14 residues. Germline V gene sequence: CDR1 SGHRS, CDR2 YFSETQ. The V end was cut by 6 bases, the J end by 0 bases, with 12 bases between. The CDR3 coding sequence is TGCGCCAGCAACGGGGCTAGCTACCAAGAGACCCAGTACTTC. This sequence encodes CASNGASYQETQYF. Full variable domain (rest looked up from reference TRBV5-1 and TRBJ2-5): KAGVTQTPRYLIKTRGQQVTLSCSPISGHRSVSWYQQTPGQGLQFLFEYFSETQRNKGNFPGRFSGRQFSNSRSEMNVSTLELGDSALYLCASNGASYQETQYFGPGTRLLVL.

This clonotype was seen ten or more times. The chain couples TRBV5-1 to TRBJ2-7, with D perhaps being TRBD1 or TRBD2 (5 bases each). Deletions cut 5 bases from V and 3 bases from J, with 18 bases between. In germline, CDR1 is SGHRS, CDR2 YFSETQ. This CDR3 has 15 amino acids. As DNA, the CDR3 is TGCGCCAGCAGAAGCTTTAGAGGGGAGATCTACGAGCAGTACTTC. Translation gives CASRSFRGEIYEQYF.

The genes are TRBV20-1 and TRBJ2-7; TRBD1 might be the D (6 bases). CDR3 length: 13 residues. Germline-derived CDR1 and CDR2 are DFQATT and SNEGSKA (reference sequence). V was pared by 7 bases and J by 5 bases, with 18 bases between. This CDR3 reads CSGKQGLLDEQYF. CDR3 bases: TGCAGTGGCAAACAGGGTTTGTTGGACGAGCAGTACTTC.

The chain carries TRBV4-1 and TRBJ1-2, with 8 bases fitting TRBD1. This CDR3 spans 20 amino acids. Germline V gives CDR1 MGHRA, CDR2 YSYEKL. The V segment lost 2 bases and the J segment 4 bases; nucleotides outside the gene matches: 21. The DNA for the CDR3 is TGCGCCAGCAGCCAACTAACGCCCCGCCCCGGACAGGGCCCCTCCTATGGCTACACCTTC. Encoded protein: CASSQLTPRPGQGPSYGYTF.

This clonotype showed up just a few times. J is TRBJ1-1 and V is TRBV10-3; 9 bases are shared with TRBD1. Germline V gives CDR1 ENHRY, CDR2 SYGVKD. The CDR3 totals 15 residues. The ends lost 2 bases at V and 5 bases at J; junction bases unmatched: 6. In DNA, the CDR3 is TGTGCCATCAGTGAGCACCGGGACAGGGCGACTGAAGCTTTCTTT. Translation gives CAISEHRDRATEAFF.

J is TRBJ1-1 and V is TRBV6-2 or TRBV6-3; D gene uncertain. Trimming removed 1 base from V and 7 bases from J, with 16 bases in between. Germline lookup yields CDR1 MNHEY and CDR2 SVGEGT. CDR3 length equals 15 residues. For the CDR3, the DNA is TGTGCCAGCAGTTACTTCGACCCGAGATCATATGAAGCTTTCTTT. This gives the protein CASSYFDPRSYEAFF.

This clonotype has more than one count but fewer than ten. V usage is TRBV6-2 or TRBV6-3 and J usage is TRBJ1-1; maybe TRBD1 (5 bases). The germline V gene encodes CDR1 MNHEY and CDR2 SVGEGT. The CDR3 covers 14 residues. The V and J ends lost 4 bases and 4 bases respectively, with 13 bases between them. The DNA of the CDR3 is TGTGCCAGCAGTTTCGGACATTCGAGCACTGAAGCTTTCTTT. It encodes CASSFGHSSTEAFF.

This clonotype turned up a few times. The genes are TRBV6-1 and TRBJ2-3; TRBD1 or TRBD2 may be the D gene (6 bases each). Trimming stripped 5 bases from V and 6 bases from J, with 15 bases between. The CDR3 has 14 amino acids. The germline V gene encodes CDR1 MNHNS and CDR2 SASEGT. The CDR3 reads CASSIPGAGDTQYF. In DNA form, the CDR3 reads TGTGCCAGCAGTATCCCGGGGGCGGGGGATACGCAGTATTTT.